This TCR beta chain was recorded in a study of blood T cells in healthy people across ages. This clonotype was observed a handful of times. Its antigen is unknown. CDR3 length: 16 residues. Unmatched junction bases numbered 6, after V lost 0 bases and J lost 2 bases. Looked up from germline, CDR1 is SGHRS and CDR2 is YFSETQ. Findings and caveats of the study: Long-lived and aged donors differed, with more naive CD4+ cells and higher diversity in the long-lived. With naive T cell percentage, TCR beta diversity showed a strong correlation.

Through a sample-barcoded 5' primer and a J-beta primer mix, a second PCR was run for roughly 6 to 11 cycles. TCRdb re-derived calls from the 5' RACE reads in MiXCR, one entry per CDR3 protein. The repertoire holds some 710,000 distinct CDR3 sequences, 46% seen once, with about a sixth in the top ten. The V and J genes are TRBV5-1 and TRBJ2-7, with 9 nucleotides matching TRBD2. The source is a man older than 75 in good health. The sequencing input was blood. This CDR3 reads CASSLEAREGPYEQYF. CDR3 sequence (DNA): TGCGCCAGCAGCTTGGAGGCGCGGGAGGGCCCCTACGAGCAGTACTTC.